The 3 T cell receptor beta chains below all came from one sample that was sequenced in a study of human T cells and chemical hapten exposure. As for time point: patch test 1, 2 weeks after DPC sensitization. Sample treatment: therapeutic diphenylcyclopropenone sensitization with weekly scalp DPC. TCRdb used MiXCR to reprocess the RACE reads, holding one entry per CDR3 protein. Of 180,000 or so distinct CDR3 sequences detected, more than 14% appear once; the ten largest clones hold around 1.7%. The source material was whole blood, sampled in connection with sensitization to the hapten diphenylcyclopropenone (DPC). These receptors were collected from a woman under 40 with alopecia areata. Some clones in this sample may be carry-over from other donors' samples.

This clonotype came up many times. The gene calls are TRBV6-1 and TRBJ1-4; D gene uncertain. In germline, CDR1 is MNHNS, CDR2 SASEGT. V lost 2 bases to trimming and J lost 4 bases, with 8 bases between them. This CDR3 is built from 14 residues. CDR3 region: CASSERWDNEKLFF. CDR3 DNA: TGTGCCAGCAGTGAAAGGTGGGATAATGAAAAACTGTTTTTT.

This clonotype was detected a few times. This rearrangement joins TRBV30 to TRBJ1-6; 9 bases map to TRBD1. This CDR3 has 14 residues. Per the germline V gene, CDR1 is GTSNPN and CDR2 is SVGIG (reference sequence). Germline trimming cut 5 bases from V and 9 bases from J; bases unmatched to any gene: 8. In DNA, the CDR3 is TGTGCCTGGCGGGCGGGACAGGGCACTTCACCCCTCCACTTT. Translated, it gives CAWRAGQGTSPLHF.

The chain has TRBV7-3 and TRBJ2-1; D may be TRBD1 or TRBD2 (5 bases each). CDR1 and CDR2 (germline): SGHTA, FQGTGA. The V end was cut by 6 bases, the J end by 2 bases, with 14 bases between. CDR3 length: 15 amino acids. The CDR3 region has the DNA TGTGCCAGCAGTCAAAATATGGGGGCCTACAATGAGCAGTTCTTC. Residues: CASSQNMGAYNEQFF.